A single sample gave rise to the 2 T cell receptor beta chains below, sequenced in a study of T-cell reconstitution after alpha-beta-depleted transplantation in children. This sample's TCRbeta library carried unique molecular identifier barcodes. TCRdb independently ran MiXCR on the PCR reads; one entry per CDR3 protein. Among 150,000 to 250,000 distinct CDR3 sequences listed, less than 15% were seen once. The sample consisted of PBMCs from the stem cell graft donor, taken from the stem cell graft. These receptors were obtained from a human donor who donated a stem cell graft to a child with acute lymphoblastic leukemia.

On this clonotype: The junction does not match germline at one end; this may be a read error. The chain carries TRBV12-3 or TRBV12-4 and TRBJ2-1; 9 bases match TRBD2. This CDR3 spans 18 amino acids. The CDR3 loop is CTSGPWTSAWGSYNEQFF. Here the CDR3 DNA reads TGTACCAGCGGTCCTTGGACTAGCGCCTGGGGCTCCTACAATGAGCAGTTCTTC.

The chain has TRBV12-3 or TRBV12-4 and TRBJ2-1; 9 bases match TRBD2. The V segment lost 6 bases and the J segment 0 bases; nucleotides outside the gene matches: 12. This CDR3 is 18 amino acids long. The CDR3 reads CASRMGLAGRSSYNEQFF. In DNA, the CDR3 is TGTGCCAGCAGGATGGGGCTAGCGGGGAGAAGCTCCTACAATGAGCAGTTCTTC.